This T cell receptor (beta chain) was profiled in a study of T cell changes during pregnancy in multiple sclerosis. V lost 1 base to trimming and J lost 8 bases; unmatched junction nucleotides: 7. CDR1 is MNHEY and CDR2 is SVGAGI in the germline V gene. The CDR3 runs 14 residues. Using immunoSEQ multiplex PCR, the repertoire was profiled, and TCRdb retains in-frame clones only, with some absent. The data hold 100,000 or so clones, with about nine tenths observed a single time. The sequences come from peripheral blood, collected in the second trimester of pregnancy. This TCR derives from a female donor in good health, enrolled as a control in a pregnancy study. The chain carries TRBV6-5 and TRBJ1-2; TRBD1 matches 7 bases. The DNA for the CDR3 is TGTGCCAGCAGTTACTGGTCAGGGGGAGGAGGCTACACCTTC. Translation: CASSYWSGGGGYTF.